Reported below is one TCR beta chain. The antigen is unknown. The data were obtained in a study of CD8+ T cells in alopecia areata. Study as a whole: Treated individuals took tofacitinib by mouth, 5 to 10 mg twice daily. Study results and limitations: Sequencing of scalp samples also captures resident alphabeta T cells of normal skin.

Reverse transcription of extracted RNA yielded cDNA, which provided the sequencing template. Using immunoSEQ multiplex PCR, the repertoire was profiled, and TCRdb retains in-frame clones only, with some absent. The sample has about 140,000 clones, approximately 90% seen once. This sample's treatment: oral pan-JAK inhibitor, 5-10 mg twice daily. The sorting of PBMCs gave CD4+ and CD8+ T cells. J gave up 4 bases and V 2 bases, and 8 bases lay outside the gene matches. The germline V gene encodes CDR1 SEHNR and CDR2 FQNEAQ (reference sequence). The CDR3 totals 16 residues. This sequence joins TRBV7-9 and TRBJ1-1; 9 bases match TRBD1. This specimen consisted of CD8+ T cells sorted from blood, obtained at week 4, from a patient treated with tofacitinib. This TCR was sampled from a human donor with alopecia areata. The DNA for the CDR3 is TGTGCCAGCAGCTTATTTAGGACAGGGGAGCCCACTGAAGCTTTCTTT. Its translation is CASSLFRTGEPTEAFF. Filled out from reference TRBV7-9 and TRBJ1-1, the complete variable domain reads DTGVSQNPRHKITKRGQNVTFRCDPISEHNRLYWYRQTLGQGPEFLTYFQNEAQLEKSRLLSDRFSAERPKGSFSTLEIQRTEQGDSAMYLCASSLFRTGEPTEAFFGQGTRLTVV.